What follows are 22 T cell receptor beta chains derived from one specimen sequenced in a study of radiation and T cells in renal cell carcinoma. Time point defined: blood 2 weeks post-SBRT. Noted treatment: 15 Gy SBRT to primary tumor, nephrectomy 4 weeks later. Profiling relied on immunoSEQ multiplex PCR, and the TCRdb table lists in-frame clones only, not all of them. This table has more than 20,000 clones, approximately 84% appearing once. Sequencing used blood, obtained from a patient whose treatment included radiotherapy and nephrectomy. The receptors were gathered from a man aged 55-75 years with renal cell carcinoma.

Here the CDR3 reads CASSSQAIHNYGYTF. DNA for the CDR3: TGTGCCAGCAGTAGCCAAGCCATACACAACTATGGCTACACCTTC. The chain uses TRBV27 and TRBJ1-2, with D unclear. This CDR3 spans 15 amino acids. Germline loops: CDR1 MNHEY, CDR2 SMNVEV (reference sequence). The V and J ends lost 5 bases and 2 bases respectively, with 15 bases between them.

The CDR3 DNA sequence: TGTGCCAGCAGACGGACTTTAGCCTACAATGAGCAGTTCTTC. Translating it yields CASRRTLAYNEQFF. V and J are TRBV27 and TRBJ2-1, with D possibly TRBD2 on 5 matching bases. This CDR3 is built from 14 residues. Per germline, CDR1 MNHEY and CDR2 SMNVEV (reference sequence). Trimming stripped 6 bases from V and 2 bases from J, with 11 bases between.

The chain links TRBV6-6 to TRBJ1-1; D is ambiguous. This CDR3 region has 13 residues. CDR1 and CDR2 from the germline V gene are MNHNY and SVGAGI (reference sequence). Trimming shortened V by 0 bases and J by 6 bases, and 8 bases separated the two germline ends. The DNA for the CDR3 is TGTGCCAGCAGTTACTCTGGACTCCCTGAAGCTTTCTTT. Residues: CASSYSGLPEAFF.

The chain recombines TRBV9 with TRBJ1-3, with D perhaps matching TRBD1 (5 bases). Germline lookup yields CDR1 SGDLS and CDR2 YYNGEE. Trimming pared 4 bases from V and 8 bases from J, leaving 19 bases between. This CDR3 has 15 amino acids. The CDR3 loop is CASSPSGSAWDTIYF. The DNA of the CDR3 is TGTGCCAGCAGCCCCTCAGGGTCGGCCTGGGACACCATATATTTT.

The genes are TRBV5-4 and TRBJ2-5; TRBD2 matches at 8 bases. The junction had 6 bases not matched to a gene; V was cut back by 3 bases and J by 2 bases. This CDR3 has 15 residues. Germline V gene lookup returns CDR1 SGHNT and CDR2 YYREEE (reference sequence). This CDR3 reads CASSWGASGQETQYF. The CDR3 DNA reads TGTGCCAGCAGCTGGGGGGCTAGCGGGCAAGAGACCCAGTACTTC.

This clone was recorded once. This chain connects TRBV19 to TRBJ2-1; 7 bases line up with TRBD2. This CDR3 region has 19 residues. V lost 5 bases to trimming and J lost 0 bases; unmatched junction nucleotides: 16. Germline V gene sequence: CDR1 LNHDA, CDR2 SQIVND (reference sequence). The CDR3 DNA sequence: TGTGCCAGTAGTTCCCCTAGCGGACCCGACGGGAGCTCCTACAATGAGCAGTTCTTC. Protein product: CASSSPSGPDGSSYNEQFF.

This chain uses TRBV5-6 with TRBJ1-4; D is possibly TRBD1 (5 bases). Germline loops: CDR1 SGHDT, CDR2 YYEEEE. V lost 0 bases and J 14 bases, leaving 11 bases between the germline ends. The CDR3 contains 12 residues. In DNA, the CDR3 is TGTGCCAGCAGCTTGGAGGGGATTAAGCTGTTTTTT. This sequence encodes CASSLEGIKLFF.

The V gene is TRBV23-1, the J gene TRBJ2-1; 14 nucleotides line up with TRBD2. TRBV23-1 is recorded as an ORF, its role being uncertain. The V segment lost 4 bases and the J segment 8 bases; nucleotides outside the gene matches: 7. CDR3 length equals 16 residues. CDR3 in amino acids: CASSPGLAGDRDEQFF. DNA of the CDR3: TGCGCCAGCAGTCCGGGACTAGCGGGAGATAGGGATGAGCAGTTCTTC.

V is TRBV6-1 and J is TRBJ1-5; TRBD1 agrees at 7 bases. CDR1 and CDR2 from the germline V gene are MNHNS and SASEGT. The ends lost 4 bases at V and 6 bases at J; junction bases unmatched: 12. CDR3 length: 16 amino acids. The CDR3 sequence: CASSARQGRMVQPQHF. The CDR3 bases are TGTGCCAGCAGTGCTCGACAGGGAAGGATGGTTCAGCCCCAGCATTTT.

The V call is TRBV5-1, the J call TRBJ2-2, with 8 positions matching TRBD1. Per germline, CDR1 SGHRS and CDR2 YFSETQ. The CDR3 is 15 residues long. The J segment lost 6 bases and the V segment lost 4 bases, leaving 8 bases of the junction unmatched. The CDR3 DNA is TGCGCCAGCAGCGCGCCGGGACAGGTATCCGGGGAGCTGTTTTTT. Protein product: CASSAPGQVSGELFF.

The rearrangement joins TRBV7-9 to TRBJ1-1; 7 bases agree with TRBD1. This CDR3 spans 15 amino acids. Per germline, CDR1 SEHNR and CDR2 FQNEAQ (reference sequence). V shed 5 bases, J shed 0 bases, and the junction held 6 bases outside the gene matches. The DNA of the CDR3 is TGTGCCAGCAGCGTAGGGGGCTGGATGAACACTGAAGCTTTCTTT. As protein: CASSVGGWMNTEAFF.

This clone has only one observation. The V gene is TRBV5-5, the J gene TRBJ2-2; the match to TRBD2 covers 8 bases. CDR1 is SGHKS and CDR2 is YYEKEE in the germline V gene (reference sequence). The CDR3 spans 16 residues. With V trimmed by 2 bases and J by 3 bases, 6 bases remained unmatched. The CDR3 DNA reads TGTGCCAGCAGCTTTGGGTCGGGAGGGGACACCGGGGAGCTGTTTTTT. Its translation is CASSFGSGGDTGELFF.

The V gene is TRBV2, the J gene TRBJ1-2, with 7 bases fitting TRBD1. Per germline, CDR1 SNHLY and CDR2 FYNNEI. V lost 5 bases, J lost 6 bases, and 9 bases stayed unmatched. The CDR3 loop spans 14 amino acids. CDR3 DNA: TGTGCCAGCAGTATTCGACAGGGAGAGGATGGCTACACCTTC. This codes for CASSIRQGEDGYTF.

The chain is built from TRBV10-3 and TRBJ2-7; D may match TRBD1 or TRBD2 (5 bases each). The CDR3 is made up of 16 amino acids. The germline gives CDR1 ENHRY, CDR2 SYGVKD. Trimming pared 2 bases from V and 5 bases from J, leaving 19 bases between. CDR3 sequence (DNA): TGTGCCATCAGTGAGGTAGACACCTCCTGGGACCACGAGCAGTACTTC. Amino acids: CAISEVDTSWDHEQYF.

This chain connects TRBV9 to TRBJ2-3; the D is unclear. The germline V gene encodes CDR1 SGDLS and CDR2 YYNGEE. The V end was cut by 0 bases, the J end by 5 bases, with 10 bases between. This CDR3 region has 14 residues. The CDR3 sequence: CASSVAPAGDTQYF. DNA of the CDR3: TGTGCCAGCAGCGTAGCCCCAGCCGGAGATACGCAGTATTTT.

Here the CDR3 reads CAITNTGELFF. Here the CDR3 DNA reads TGTGCCATCACCAACACCGGGGAGCTGTTTTTT. The V gene is TRBV10-3, the J gene TRBJ2-2; D is unclear. Germline values: CDR1 ENHRY, CDR2 SYGVKD. This CDR3 has 11 amino acids. V lost 7 bases to trimming and J lost 2 bases, with 2 bases between them.

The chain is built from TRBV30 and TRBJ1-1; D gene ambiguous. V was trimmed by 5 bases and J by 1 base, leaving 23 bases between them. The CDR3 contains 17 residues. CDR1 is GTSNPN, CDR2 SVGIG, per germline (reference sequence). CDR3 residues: CAWVGGKVASTNTEAFF. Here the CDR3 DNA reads TGTGCCTGGGTTGGCGGGAAAGTAGCCAGTACGAACACTGAAGCTTTCTTT.

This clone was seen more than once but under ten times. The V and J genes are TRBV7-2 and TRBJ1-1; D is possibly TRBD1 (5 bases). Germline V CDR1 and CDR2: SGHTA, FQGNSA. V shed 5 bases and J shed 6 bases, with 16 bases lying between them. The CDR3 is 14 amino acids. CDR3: CASSEGHGFSEAFF. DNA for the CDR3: TGTGCCAGCAGCGAAGGACACGGGTTCTCTGAAGCTTTCTTT.

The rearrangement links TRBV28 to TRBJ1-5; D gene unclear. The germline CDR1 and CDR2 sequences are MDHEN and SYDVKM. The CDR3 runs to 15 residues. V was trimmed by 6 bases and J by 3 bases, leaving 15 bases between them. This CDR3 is CASRIKTLNNQPQHF. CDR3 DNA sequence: TGTGCCAGCAGGATAAAGACACTAAACAATCAGCCCCAGCATTTT.

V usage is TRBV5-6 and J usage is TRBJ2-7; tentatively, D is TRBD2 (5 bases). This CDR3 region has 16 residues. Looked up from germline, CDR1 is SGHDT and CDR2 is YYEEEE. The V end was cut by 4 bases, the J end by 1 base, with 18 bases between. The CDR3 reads CASSLEGLRRSYEQYF. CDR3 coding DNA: TGTGCCAGCAGCCTCGAGGGTCTCAGACGGTCCTACGAGCAGTACTTC.

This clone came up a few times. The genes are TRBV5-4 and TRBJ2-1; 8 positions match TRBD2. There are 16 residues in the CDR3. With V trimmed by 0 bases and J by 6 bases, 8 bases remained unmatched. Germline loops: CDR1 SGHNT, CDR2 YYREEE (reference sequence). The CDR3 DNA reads TGTGCCAGCAGCTTGGACGGGGAGCTAGCGGGCAATGAGCAGTTCTTC. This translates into CASSLDGELAGNEQFF.

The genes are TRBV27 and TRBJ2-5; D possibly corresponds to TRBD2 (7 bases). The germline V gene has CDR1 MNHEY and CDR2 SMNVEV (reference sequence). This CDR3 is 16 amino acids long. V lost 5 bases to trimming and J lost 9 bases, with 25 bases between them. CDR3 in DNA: TGTGCCAGCAGTGCGGCCATAGGGGGGGATAGTACGGCCCAGTACTTC. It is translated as CASSAAIGGDSTAQYF.